These 14 T cell receptor beta chains were all obtained from the same sample, sequenced in a study of breast tumors, draining lymph nodes, adjacent tissues. Axillary draining lymph nodes of breast cancer patients supplied the node samples. TCRdb called the multiplex PCR reads again in MiXCR, with one record for every CDR3 protein. The profile covers hundreds of thousands of distinct CDR3 sequences, with about 30% appearing a single time and 1.3% to 1.5% taken by the ten largest. Sequencing was performed on axillary lymph node tissue. The source is a female donor with breast cancer. Some clones in this sample may be carry-over from other donors' samples.

This clonotype was observed many times. The rearrangement uses TRBV12-3 or TRBV12-4 and TRBJ1-3; perhaps TRBD1 as D (5 bases). The V end was cut by 6 bases, the J end by 0 bases, with 15 bases between. The CDR3 covers 16 residues. The CDR3 loop reads CASSRPTALSGNTIYF. CDR3 coding DNA: TGTGCCAGCAGCCGACCGACAGCCCTCTCTGGAAACACCATATATTTT.

This clonotype was seen ten or more times. CDR3 amino acids: CASSFPPIPELFF. The CDR3 DNA follows: TGTGCCAGCAGCTTCCCCCCCATACCGGAGCTGTTTTTT. The chain is built from TRBV9 and TRBJ2-2; D is uncertain. The CDR3 length is 13 residues. The ends were cut back, 4 bases at V and 10 bases at J, with 14 bases in the middle. Germline CDR1 reads SGDLS; CDR2 reads YYNGEE.

This chain links TRBV6-5 with TRBJ2-5; 12 positions agree with TRBD2. CDR1 MNHEY and CDR2 SVGAGI come from the germline V gene. Germline trimming cut 5 bases from V and 10 bases from J; bases unmatched to any gene: 14. The CDR3 is made up of 16 amino acids. The CDR3 DNA reads TGTGCCAGCAGTCAACGGACTAGCGGGGCCCTCGGGGTCCAGTACTTC. Translating gives CASSQRTSGALGVQYF.

As regards this clonotype: Compared with germline, one end of the junction differs, possibly owing to a read error. In DNA, the CDR3 is TGTGCCAACAGTGAGGGGACAGCCACTCTGCCTCATTTT. Amino acid sequence: CANSEGTATLPHF. The gene calls are TRBV6-1 and TRBJ1-3; 7 bases map to TRBD1. This CDR3 has 13 residues. Looked up from germline, CDR1 is MNHNS and CDR2 is SASEGT.

This clonotype was observed at least ten times. The V call is TRBV2, the J call TRBJ1-1; 8 nucleotides line up with TRBD1. The J segment lost 0 bases and the V segment lost 2 bases, leaving 2 bases of the junction unmatched. The germline gives CDR1 SNHLY, CDR2 FYNNEI. The CDR3 sequence is 15 residues long. CDR3 DNA: TGTGCCAGCAGTGAACGGACAGGGTTGAACACTGAAGCTTTCTTT. This codes for CASSERTGLNTEAFF.

V usage is TRBV30 and J usage is TRBJ2-4, with a tentative D call TRBD2 (7 bases). The CDR3 is 15 residues long. With 0 bases removed from V and 8 bases from J, the gap between germline ends came to 17 bases. Germline V CDR1 and CDR2: GTSNPN, SVGIG (reference sequence). CDR3 in amino acids: CAWSVTGTRGDIQYF. The CDR3 nucleotides read TGTGCCTGGAGTGTAACAGGGACCCGGGGGGACATTCAGTACTTC. The variable domain in full, completed from reference TRBV30 and TRBJ2-4, reads SQTIHQWPATLVQPVGSPLSLECTVEGTSNPNLYWYRQAAGRGLQLLFYSVGIGQISSEVPQNLSASRPQDRQFILSSKKLLLSDSGFYLCAWSVTGTRGDIQYFGAGTRLSVL.

For this clonotype: A much larger clone differs by one base, so this may be a read error. The chain is built from TRBV6-1 and TRBJ1-2, with a weak D call TRBD1 (6 bases). Germline V gene sequence: CDR1 MNHNS, CDR2 SASEGT. The length of the CDR3 is 13 residues. The CDR3 spells CTSSELGGEDYTF. The CDR3 DNA sequence: TGTACCAGCAGTGAACTTGGGGGCGAAGACTACACCTTC.

This clonotype was observed a few times. The chain is built from TRBV18 and TRBJ2-2, with TRBD2 matching over 13 bases. Germline V lookup: CDR1 KGHSH, CDR2 LQKENI. V gave up 1 base and J gave up 1 base; unmatched junction bases: 3. The CDR3 spans 18 residues. The DNA of the CDR3 is TGTGCCAGCTCACCACAGCGACTAGCGGGAGGGAACACCGGGGAGCTGTTTTTT. Translating it yields CASSPQRLAGGNTGELFF. Based on the CDR3 plus reference TRBV18 and TRBJ2-2, the full variable domain is NAGVMQNPRHLVRRRGQEARLRCSPMKGHSHVYWYRQLPEEGLKFMVYLQKENIIDESGMPKERFSAEFPKEGPSILRIQQVVRGDSAAYFCASSPQRLAGGNTGELFFGEGSRLTVL.

The rearrangement uses TRBV6-5 and TRBJ1-5; D ambiguous. The germline V and J ends were trimmed by 7 bases and 3 bases, with 16 bases remaining between them. This CDR3 region has 15 residues. CDR1 is MNHEY, CDR2 SVGAGI, per germline. CDR3 in DNA: TGTGCCAGCACGAAACAATCAGCCTACAATCAGCCCCAGCATTTT. Translation gives CASTKQSAYNQPQHF.

This clonotype was seen ten or more times. This chain joins TRBV7-2 and TRBJ2-1; D gene ambiguous. This CDR3 is built from 13 residues. Germline-derived CDR1 and CDR2 are SGHTA and FQGNSA. Deletions cut 4 bases from V and 9 bases from J, with 13 bases between. This CDR3 reads CASSSKRFTEQFF. The DNA of the CDR3 is TGTGCCAGCAGCTCCAAACGGTTCACTGAGCAGTTCTTC.

This clonotype has at least ten counts. The chain has TRBV29-1 and TRBJ2-7; D remains ambiguous. With 6 bases removed from V and 4 bases from J, the gap between germline ends came to 10 bases. Germline CDR1 and CDR2: SQVTM and ANQGSEA. This CDR3 has 11 residues. This chain's CDR3 is CSVLTEYEQYF. The CDR3, as DNA: TGCAGCGTCCTGACCGAATACGAGCAGTACTTC.

The rearrangement uses TRBV11-2 and TRBJ1-5, with D hard to call. Per the germline V gene, CDR1 is SGHAT and CDR2 is FQNNGV. The CDR3 loop spans 16 amino acids. Trimming shortened V by 5 bases and J by 7 bases, and 21 bases separated the two germline ends. The CDR3 reads CASSTSFGGYEQPQHF. As DNA, the CDR3 is TGTGCCAGCAGCACGAGTTTCGGTGGCTACGAGCAGCCCCAGCATTTT.

In its sample, this clonotype was seen a few times. This may stem from a read error, because a much larger clone lies one nucleotide away. The V call is TRBV7-3, the J call TRBJ2-2, with 13 bases matching TRBD2. This CDR3 region has 17 residues. With 5 bases clipped from V and 4 bases from J, the junction kept 7 bases outside the gene matches. The germline CDR1 and CDR2 sequences are SGHTA and FQGTGA. The CDR3: CASSLPGLAGVTGELFF. For the CDR3, the DNA is TGTGCCAGCAGCCTTCCTGGACTAGCGGGAGTCACCGGGGAGCTGTTTTTT. Looking up the rest from reference TRBV7-3 and TRBJ2-2 gives the full variable domain: GAGVSQTPSNKVTEKGKYVELRCDPISGHTALYWYRQSLGQGPEFLIYFQGTGAADDSGLPNDRFFAVRPEGSVSTLKIQRTERGDSAVYLCASSLPGLAGVTGELFFGEGSRLTVL.

This clonotype was detected ten times or more. The CDR3 nucleotides read TGTGCCAGCAAAACAGGGTTCTCCTATAATTCACCCCTCCACTTT. Translation: CASKTGFSYNSPLHF. The chain couples TRBV2 to TRBJ1-6; a weak D match, TRBD1 (6 bases). The V gene's germline CDR1 is SNHLY and CDR2 FYNNEI. The CDR3 spans 15 residues. V gave up 7 bases and J gave up 0 bases, with 10 bases separating them.